These 15 T cell receptor beta chains originate from one sample sequenced in a study of blood T cell repertoires in COVID-19. Sequencing was performed with immunoSEQ multiplex PCR; in TCRdb, only in-frame clones are kept and a portion is missing. The data show roughly 130,000 clones, around 87% seen once. Sequencing used peripheral blood. The receptors originated from a woman aged 55 to 70 with acute or convalescent COVID-19.

The V call is TRBV6-2 or TRBV6-3, the J call TRBJ1-3; the D gene is possibly TRBD1 (5 bases). Trimming pared 0 bases from V and 2 bases from J, leaving 8 bases between. The CDR3 is 15 amino acids. Germline V lookup: CDR1 MNHEY, CDR2 SVGEGT. The CDR3 sequence is CASSYSQVAGNTIYF. The CDR3 nucleotides read TGTGCCAGCAGTTACTCACAGGTGGCTGGAAACACCATATATTTT.

The chain links TRBV28 to TRBJ1-4, with unresolved D. Germline V CDR1 and CDR2: MDHEN, SYDVKM. The ends were cut back, 3 bases at V and 7 bases at J, with 6 bases in the middle. The length of the CDR3 is 12 residues. The CDR3 loop is CASSFGIEKLFF. CDR3 DNA sequence: TGTGCCAGCAGTTTCGGGATTGAAAAACTGTTTTTT. Combining the CDR3 with reference TRBV28 and TRBJ1-4 gives the whole variable domain DVKVTQSSRYLVKRTGEKVFLECVQDMDHENMFWYRQDPGLGLRLIYFSYDVKMKEKGDIPEGYSVSREKKERFSLILESASTNQTSMYLCASSFGIEKLFFGSGTQLSVL.

This clone was counted once. This chain connects TRBV5-1 to TRBJ2-7; TRBD1 matches at 7 bases. The V gene end was trimmed by 1 base and the J gene end by 3 bases; junction bases not matched to a gene: 1. Germline loops: CDR1 SGHRS, CDR2 YFSETQ. CDR3 size: 13 residues. The CDR3 here is CASSLPGGYEQYF. The CDR3 DNA is TGCGCCAGCAGCTTGCCAGGGGGCTACGAGCAGTACTTC. Combining the CDR3 with reference TRBV5-1 and TRBJ2-7 gives the whole variable domain KAGVTQTPRYLIKTRGQQVTLSCSPISGHRSVSWYQQTPGQGLQFLFEYFSETQRNKGNFPGRFSGRQFSNSRSEMNVSTLELGDSALYLCASSLPGGYEQYFGPGTRLTVT.

The chain carries TRBV19 and TRBJ2-1; 10 nucleotides match TRBD2. The germline gives CDR1 LNHDA, CDR2 SQIVND (reference sequence). CDR3 length equals 14 residues. J lost 5 bases, V lost 6 bases, and 4 bases had no gene match. The CDR3 sequence is CASRILAGNNEQFF. The DNA of the CDR3 is TGTGCCAGTAGAATACTAGCGGGGAACAATGAGCAGTTCTTC.

V gene TRBV12-3 or TRBV12-4 combines with J gene TRBJ2-3; 7 bases are shared with TRBD2. This CDR3 is 13 amino acids long. The J segment lost 2 bases and the V segment lost 5 bases, leaving 1 base of the junction unmatched. CDR3 in amino acids: CASSRDYTDTQYF. The CDR3, as DNA: TGTGCCAGCAGTAGGGACTACACAGATACGCAGTATTTT.

The chain combines TRBV5-8 with TRBJ1-5; possibly TRBD1 for D (5 bases). There are 18 residues in the CDR3. The V and J ends lost 6 bases and 4 bases respectively, with 26 bases between them. The germline CDR1 and CDR2 sequences are SGHTS and YDEGEE. The CDR3 protein is CASTLPPARVGRNQPQHF. CDR3 nucleotide sequence: TGTGCCAGCACCTTACCCCCAGCCCGAGTGGGGCGGAATCAGCCCCAGCATTTT. Together with reference TRBV5-8 and TRBJ1-5, the CDR3 gives the full variable domain: EAGVTQSPTHLIKTRGQQATLRCSPISGHTSVYWYQQALGLGLQFLLWYDEGEERNRGNFPPRFSGRQFPNYSSELNVNALELEDSALYLCASTLPPARVGRNQPQHFGDGTRLSIL.

This rearrangement joins TRBV9 to TRBJ1-2, with 7 positions matching TRBD1. The germline V gene encodes CDR1 SGDLS and CDR2 YYNGEE. The V segment lost 4 bases and the J segment 3 bases; nucleotides outside the gene matches: 6. This CDR3 spans 14 amino acids. Written as DNA, the CDR3 is TGTGCCAGCAGCAAGCCGGGACAGTACTATGGCTACACCTTC. This translates into CASSKPGQYYGYTF.

This clone showed up just a few times. This chain links TRBV7-8 with TRBJ1-1; TRBD1 is a possible D gene (6 bases). CDR1 SGHVS and CDR2 FQNEAQ come from the germline V gene. Trimming pared 4 bases from V and 3 bases from J, leaving 18 bases between. The CDR3 is 16 residues long. The CDR3 bases are TGTGCCAGCAGCTCCCGGCAGGGGCGGTGGGACACTGAAGCTTTCTTT. The encoded protein is CASSSRQGRWDTEAFF.

J is TRBJ1-1 and V is TRBV30, with D perhaps TRBD1 (5 bases). Germline values: CDR1 GTSNPN, CDR2 SVGIG (reference sequence). V lost 7 bases and J 1 base, leaving 7 bases between the germline ends. This CDR3 has 11 residues. The CDR3 here is CASRENTEAFF. For the CDR3, the DNA is TGTGCCTCCAGGGAGAACACTGAAGCTTTCTTT.

The J gene is TRBJ1-2, the V gene TRBV30; D possibly corresponds to TRBD1 (5 bases). The germline gives CDR1 GTSNPN, CDR2 SVGIG (reference sequence). The CDR3 sequence is 14 residues long. V was cut by 4 bases and J by 2 bases, with 14 bases left in between. The CDR3 is CAWTSGEGNYGYTF. The DNA of the CDR3 is TGTGCCTGGACCTCGGGGGAGGGGAACTATGGCTACACCTTC.

The chain employs TRBV21-1 and TRBJ2-1; TRBD2, the table's D call, was not compared with the DNA. TRBV21-1 represents a pseudogene. This CDR3 has 15 residues. The CDR3 nucleotides read TGTGCCAGCCCCTTGGTGGGGAGGAGCGACAATGAGCAGTTCTTC. The encoded protein is CASPLVGRSDNEQFF.

This chain links TRBV18 with TRBJ2-7; 11 nucleotides line up with TRBD1. Germline V gives CDR1 KGHSH, CDR2 LQKENI. The CDR3 has 13 amino acids. Trimming removed 9 bases from V and 7 bases from J; junction bases left unmatched: 8. Here the CDR3 DNA reads TGTGCCAGTTCCATGGGGACAGGGGGTGAGCAGTACGTC. It codes for CASSMGTGGEQYV.

The rearrangement joins TRBV10-1 to TRBJ1-5; 10 bases are a match to TRBD1. CDR1 is WNHNN and CDR2 is SYGVQD in the germline V gene (reference sequence). The CDR3 extends over 13 amino acids. Trimming removed 4 bases from V and 7 bases from J; junction bases left unmatched: 1. The CDR3 here is CASSVTGGQPQHF. CDR3 coding DNA: TGCGCCAGCAGTGTGACAGGGGGCCAGCCCCAGCATTTT.

The chain is built from TRBV28 and TRBJ1-4; D is unclear. Germline V gene sequence: CDR1 MDHEN, CDR2 SYDVKM. V gave up 6 bases and J gave up 6 bases, with 17 bases separating them. This CDR3 is 15 amino acids long. For the CDR3, the DNA is TGTGCCAGCAGAACCCTTAGAGGGAGTTATGAAAAACTGTTTTTT. Translating it yields CASRTLRGSYEKLFF.

This chain connects TRBV29-1 to TRBJ2-5, with 10 bases that match TRBD2. Germline V gene data show CDR1 as SQVTM and CDR2 as ANQGSEA. J gave up 3 bases and V 4 bases, and 5 bases lay outside the gene matches. This CDR3 has 14 amino acids. In DNA form, the CDR3 reads TGCAGCGTTGCCCTAGCGGGAGTTGAAGAGACCCAGTACTTC. It translates to CSVALAGVEETQYF. Drawing the rest from reference TRBV29-1 and TRBJ2-5, the complete variable domain is SAVISQKPSRDICQRGTSLTIQCQVDSQVTMMFWYRQQPGQSLTLIATANQGSEATYESGFVIDKFPISRPNLTFSTLTVSNMSPEDSSIYLCSVALAGVEETQYFGPGTRLLVL.